The 27 T cell receptor beta chains below were found in one sample sequenced in a study of siplizumab effects on memory and regulatory T cells (dated by TCRdb to the late 2010s). The library was obtained by the immunoSEQ multiplex PCR assay. The table comes from immuneACCESS by way of TCRdb, which keeps in-frame sequences with V and J called. Part of the clones is missing from these tables; in studies checked, under half for an unresolved V gene and the rest for unknown reasons. Within this sample are about 82,000 clones, with about nine tenths of them counted one time only. In total, the top ten clones hold more than 1.5% of the sample. Sample: Tregs sorted from blood. Source of these receptors: a human donor in good health.

This chain uses TRBV6-6 with TRBJ2-1; 7 bases line up with TRBD2. This CDR3 region has 15 residues. J was trimmed by 0 bases and V by 8 bases; bases with no gene match: 7. Germline CDR1 is MNHNY and CDR2 is SVGAGI (reference sequence). This chain's CDR3 is CASGQSGASYNEQFF. The DNA of the CDR3 is TGTGCCAGCGGTCAGAGCGGGGCCTCCTACAATGAGCAGTTCTTC.

The rearrangement joins TRBV27 to TRBJ2-1, with D maybe TRBD2 (5 bases). V gave up 6 bases and J gave up 7 bases, with 22 bases separating them. This CDR3 spans 16 amino acids. Germline lookup yields CDR1 MNHEY and CDR2 SMNVEV (reference sequence). The DNA of the CDR3 is TGTGCCAGCAGGACCCCCCGGGGTAGAGGCCTAAATGAGCAGTTCTTC. Its translation: CASRTPRGRGLNEQFF.

This clone came up once. The chain is built from TRBV7-3 and TRBJ2-2, with 10 bases matching TRBD1. The CDR3 has 17 residues. Germline CDR1 is SGHTA and CDR2 is FQGTGA. V lost 0 bases to trimming and J lost 5 bases; unmatched junction nucleotides: 6. CDR3 amino acids: CASSLTRDRGHTGELFF. In nucleotides, the CDR3 is TGTGCCAGCAGCTTAACCCGGGACAGGGGTCATACCGGGGAGCTGTTTTTT.

The CDR3 loop reads CASSPPQGGAGNTGELFF. The DNA of the CDR3 is TGTGCCAGCTCACCACCACAAGGAGGGGCCGGGAACACCGGGGAGCTGTTTTTT. The V call is TRBV18, the J call TRBJ2-2; a possible D gene is TRBD2 (6 bases). The germline V gene encodes CDR1 KGHSH and CDR2 LQKENI. Trimming left V 0 bases short and J 1 base short, with 15 bases between. This CDR3 spans 18 amino acids.

The chain recombines TRBV4-3 with TRBJ1-1; a possible D gene is TRBD1 (5 bases). V was trimmed by 0 bases and J by 9 bases, leaving 11 bases between them. Germline V CDR1 and CDR2: LGHNA, YSLEER. This CDR3 comprises 13 residues. CDR3 loop: CASSQDRQGKAFF. The CDR3 DNA reads TGCGCCAGCAGCCAAGATAGGCAGGGCAAAGCTTTCTTT.

The chain links TRBV2 to TRBJ2-5; D perhaps matches TRBD1 (6 bases). The CDR3 covers 13 residues. Per the germline V gene, CDR1 is SNHLY and CDR2 is FYNNEI. V dropped 6 bases and J dropped 3 bases, with 11 bases sitting between them. CDR3 nucleotide sequence: TGTGCCAGCAGAAGGAACAGGGAAGAGACCCAGTACTTC. Its protein product is CASRRNREETQYF.

The rearrangement uses TRBV12-5 and TRBJ2-5; the D is unclear. Germline loops: CDR1 LGHNT, CDR2 FRNRAP. V was pared by 7 bases and J by 8 bases, with 17 bases between. The CDR3 consists of 13 residues. CDR3 region: CASAFGPQGTQYF. The DNA for the CDR3 is TGTGCTAGTGCCTTTGGACCGCAAGGTACCCAGTACTTC.

This clone was detected only a few times. The J gene is TRBJ2-5, the V gene TRBV10-3, with a possible D match to TRBD1 (10 bases). V was pared by 6 bases and J by 0 bases, with 17 bases between. CDR3 length: 16 amino acids. The germline V gene has CDR1 ENHRY and CDR2 SYGVKD. In DNA form, the CDR3 reads TGTGCCATCAGGCGGGGGGGACAGGGGTACCAAGAGACCCAGTACTTC. Its translation is CAIRRGGQGYQETQYF.

A few counts support this clone. The chain carries TRBV18 and TRBJ1-3; 7 positions agree with TRBD1. Germline CDR1 reads KGHSH; CDR2 reads LQKENI. The CDR3 contains 16 residues. J was trimmed by 0 bases and V by 4 bases; bases with no gene match: 6. CDR3 nucleotide sequence: TGTGCCAGCTCACAAGGACAGGCTAGCTCTGGAAACACCATATATTTT. The encoded protein is CASSQGQASSGNTIYF.

The chain couples TRBV19 to TRBJ1-5, with D possibly TRBD1 on 5 matching bases. Trimming removed 2 bases at V and 2 bases at J, with 16 bases between. Germline V gene sequence: CDR1 LNHDA, CDR2 SQIVND (reference sequence). CDR3 length: 17 amino acids. The chain's CDR3 is CASSIFFQGDGNQPQHF. For the CDR3, the DNA is TGTGCCAGTAGTATATTCTTTCAGGGTGACGGCAATCAGCCCCAGCATTTT.

The chain recombines TRBV10-3 with TRBJ2-2; D call uncertain. Trimming stripped 6 bases from V and 5 bases from J, with 4 bases between. Germline V gene data show CDR1 as ENHRY and CDR2 as SYGVKD. The CDR3 runs to 11 residues. The CDR3 coding sequence is TGTGCCATCAGGGGGACCGGGGAGCTGTTTTTT. Amino acids: CAIRGTGELFF.

This clone was detected only once. V is TRBV6-5 and J is TRBJ2-3; D gene ambiguous. V lost 5 bases to trimming and J lost 1 base, with 13 bases between them. The CDR3 is 15 amino acids. Germline lookup yields CDR1 MNHEY and CDR2 SVGAGI. The CDR3 nucleotides are TGTGCCAGCAGTCCCGGACGGTGGGGCACAGATACGCAGTATTTT. Its protein product is CASSPGRWGTDTQYF.

This clone was seen just once. The chain links TRBV29-1 to TRBJ1-1; D not certain. Trimming shortened V by 7 bases and J by 1 base, and 7 bases separated the two germline ends. The CDR3 extends over 11 amino acids. The germline CDR1 and CDR2 sequences are SQVTM and ANQGSEA. CDR3 residues: CSESENTEAFF. The CDR3 nucleotides read TGCAGCGAGTCAGAGAACACTGAAGCTTTCTTT.

The chain has TRBV7-9 and TRBJ2-5; D may be TRBD1 or TRBD2 (5 bases each). The CDR3 runs 15 residues. V gave up 2 bases and J gave up 5 bases, with 15 bases separating them. Germline V gene data show CDR1 as SEHNR and CDR2 as FQNEAQ (reference sequence). The CDR3 DNA is TGTGCCAGCAGCTTATCAGGGCTAGGAGGCGAGACCCAGTACTTC. Protein: CASSLSGLGGETQYF.

The V gene is TRBV6-5, the J gene TRBJ1-4; 7 nucleotides align to TRBD1. This CDR3 contains 14 residues. After removal of 6 bases from V and 3 bases from J, the junction contained 4 bases not matched to a gene. Germline CDR1 and CDR2: MNHEY and SVGAGI. The CDR3 DNA is TGTGCCAGCAGCCGACAGGGAGCTAATGAAAAACTGTTTTTT. It translates to CASSRQGANEKLFF.

This chain connects TRBV6-5 to TRBJ2-7; TRBD2 matches at 12 bases. J lost 0 bases, V lost 6 bases, and 3 bases had no gene match. CDR3 length: 15 amino acids. Germline CDR1 reads MNHEY; CDR2 reads SVGAGI. CDR3 amino acids: CASRGTSGFSYEQYF. The DNA of the CDR3 is TGTGCCAGCAGGGGGACTAGCGGGTTCTCCTACGAGCAGTACTTC.

The chain has TRBV2 and TRBJ1-1; D is perhaps TRBD1 (5 bases). The CDR3 has 14 residues. Germline V gene lookup returns CDR1 SNHLY and CDR2 FYNNEI. The germline V and J ends were trimmed by 1 base and 6 bases, with 12 bases remaining between them. The CDR3, as DNA: TGTGCCAGCAGTGAAGGGGGCAGGGCCGCTGAAGCTTTCTTT. It codes for CASSEGGRAAEAFF. Full variable domain (rest looked up from reference TRBV2 and TRBJ1-1): EPEVTQTPSHQVTQMGQEVILRCVPISNHLYFYWYRQILGQKVEFLVSFYNNEISEKSEIFDDQFSVERPDGSNFTLKIRSTKLEDSAMYFCASSEGGRAAEAFFGQGTRLTVV.

The count of this clone is one. The gene calls are TRBV29-1 and TRBJ1-6; D is unclear. CDR1 SQVTM and CDR2 ANQGSEA come from the germline V gene. The length of the CDR3 is 13 residues. V lost 2 bases and J 8 bases, leaving 10 bases between the germline ends. CDR3 loop: CSVEQAPYSPLHF. The CDR3 DNA sequence: TGCAGCGTTGAACAGGCCCCATATTCACCCCTCCACTTT.

This chain links TRBV4-1 with TRBJ2-1, with 9 bases identical to TRBD2. With 4 bases clipped from V and 3 bases from J, the junction kept 10 bases outside the gene matches. The CDR3 runs 17 residues. Germline lookup yields CDR1 MGHRA and CDR2 YSYEKL. CDR3 protein: CASSLGRLAGLYNEQFF. The CDR3 bases are TGCGCCAGCAGCCTTGGTCGGCTAGCGGGGCTCTACAATGAGCAGTTCTTC.

The rearrangement joins TRBV6-5 to TRBJ1-4; D perhaps matches TRBD1 (6 bases). Germline loops: CDR1 MNHEY, CDR2 SVGAGI. The V end lost 6 bases, the J end lost 8 bases, and 13 bases lay between the germline ends. This CDR3 region has 13 residues. The CDR3 here is CASRRGAGEKLFF. The CDR3 nucleotides are TGTGCCAGCAGGAGGGGGGCGGGCGAAAAACTGTTTTTT.

The chain employs TRBV6-5 and TRBJ2-7; D is unclear. The CDR3 contains 12 residues. Per the germline V gene, CDR1 is MNHEY and CDR2 is SVGAGI. V was trimmed by 4 bases and J by 1 base, leaving 5 bases between them. CDR3 nucleotide sequence: TGTGCCAGCAGTTCCGCTTCCTACGAGCAGTACTTC. Translating it yields CASSSASYEQYF.

The chain carries TRBV7-2 and TRBJ2-1; possible D gene TRBD2, 5 bases. Germline V gene sequence: CDR1 SGHTA, CDR2 FQGNSA. V gave up 1 base and J gave up 4 bases, with 8 bases separating them. The CDR3 is made up of 14 amino acids. CDR3 protein: CASSLDTSYNEQFF. For the CDR3, the DNA is TGTGCCAGCAGCTTAGATACTAGTTACAATGAGCAGTTCTTC.

The chain couples TRBV19 to TRBJ1-1; the D is unclear. The CDR3 extends over 13 amino acids. V lost 1 base and J lost 8, with 11 bases in between. Germline-derived CDR1 and CDR2 are LNHDA and SQIVND (reference sequence). The CDR3 loop reads CASSIALSGEAFF. Here the CDR3 DNA reads TGTGCCAGTAGTATAGCCCTATCGGGGGAAGCTTTCTTT.

This chain links TRBV19 with TRBJ2-3; 11 positions agree with TRBD2. The CDR3 spans 16 residues. Trimming at V came to 5 bases and at J to 3 bases, leaving 7 bases not matched to a gene. Germline loops: CDR1 LNHDA, CDR2 SQIVND (reference sequence). This CDR3 is CASSQLAGVFTDTQYF. CDR3 nucleotide sequence: TGTGCCAGTAGTCAACTAGCGGGGGTGTTTACAGATACGCAGTATTTT.

CDR3 nucleotide sequence: TGCGCCAGCAGTGAGTCGACAGGGGGCGCCTTGGATGAGCAGTTCTTC. This translates into CASSESTGGALDEQFF. The chain employs TRBV10-2 and TRBJ2-1; 10 bases match TRBD1. In germline, CDR1 is WSHSY, CDR2 SAAADI. This CDR3 spans 16 amino acids. V lost 0 bases, J lost 8 bases, and 7 bases stayed unmatched.

This clone was observed many times. The V gene is TRBV7-2, the J gene TRBJ2-5; possibly TRBD2 for D (5 bases). Germline V CDR1 and CDR2: SGHTA, FQGNSA. V lost 5 bases, J lost 2 bases, and 12 bases lay in between. This CDR3 is built from 14 residues. The DNA of the CDR3 is TGTGCCAGCAGCGCGCGGGCTCAGCAAGAGACCCAGTACTTC. Its translation is CASSARAQQETQYF.

The chain employs TRBV6-5 and TRBJ2-5; D unclear. The length of the CDR3 is 16 residues. Germline values: CDR1 MNHEY, CDR2 SVGAGI. Trimming left V 0 bases short and J 0 bases short, with 11 bases between. The CDR3 loop reads CASSYSKGGNQETQYF. The DNA of the CDR3 is TGTGCCAGCAGTTACTCGAAAGGCGGCAACCAAGAGACCCAGTACTTC.